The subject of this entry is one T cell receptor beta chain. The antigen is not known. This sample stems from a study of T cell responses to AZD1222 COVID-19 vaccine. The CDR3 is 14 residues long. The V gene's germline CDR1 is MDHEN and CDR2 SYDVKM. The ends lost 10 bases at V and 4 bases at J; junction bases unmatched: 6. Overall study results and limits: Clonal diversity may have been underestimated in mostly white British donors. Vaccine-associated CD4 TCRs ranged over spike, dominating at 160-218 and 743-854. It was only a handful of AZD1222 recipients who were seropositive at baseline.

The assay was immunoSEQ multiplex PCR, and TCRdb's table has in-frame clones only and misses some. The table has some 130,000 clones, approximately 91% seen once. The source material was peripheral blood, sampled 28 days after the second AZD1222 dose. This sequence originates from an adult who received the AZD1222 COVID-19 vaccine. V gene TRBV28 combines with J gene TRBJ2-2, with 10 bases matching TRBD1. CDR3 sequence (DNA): TGTGCCACCATCCGGGACAGGGGCACCGGGGAGCTGTTTTTT. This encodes CATIRDRGTGELFF.